The 17 T cell receptor beta chains presented below share a single source sample, sequenced in a study of T cell clonotyping in hematopoietic cell transplantation. Produced via immunoSEQ multiplex PCR; TCRdb's table is partial and in-frame only. This repertoire shows almost 20,000 clones, approximately 80% found once; its top ten account for roughly 14%. Sequences were obtained from peripheral blood mononuclear cells. Every receptor here comes from a man aged 55 to 70 in good health. Some clones in this sample may be carry-over from other donors' samples.

This chain links TRBV7-2 with TRBJ2-7, with D possibly matching TRBD1 (6 bases). Trimming removed 5 bases from V and 3 bases from J, with 11 bases in between. The CDR3 consists of 13 residues. CDR1 SGHTA and CDR2 FQGNSA come from the germline V gene. CDR3 sequence (DNA): TGTGCCAGCAGCGAAGGGACACTCTACGAGCAGTACTTC. This gives the protein CASSEGTLYEQYF.

V gene TRBV7-2 combines with J gene TRBJ1-2; D is unclear. Deletions cut 0 bases from V and 3 bases from J, with 8 bases between. Germline-derived CDR1 and CDR2 are SGHTA and FQGNSA. The CDR3 extends over 14 amino acids. This CDR3 is CASSLAGRDYGYTF. The CDR3 nucleotides read TGTGCCAGCAGCTTAGCGGGGAGGGACTATGGCTACACCTTC.

The chain links TRBV9 to TRBJ2-7; tentative D call: TRBD1 (5 bases). This CDR3 contains 14 residues. Germline V lookup: CDR1 SGDLS, CDR2 YYNGEE. V was cut by 0 bases and J by 3 bases, with 10 bases left in between. CDR3 in DNA: TGTGCCAGCAGCGTAGGGGTCAGGGACTACGAGCAGTACTTC. As protein: CASSVGVRDYEQYF.

This clone showed up just once. The chain uses TRBV29-1 and TRBJ1-1; the match to TRBD1 covers 8 bases. Germline V gene data show CDR1 as SQVTM and CDR2 as ANQGSEA. The ends lost 4 bases at V and 5 bases at J; junction bases unmatched: 3. The CDR3 runs 12 residues. The CDR3 is CSVVDRGTEAFF. The CDR3 DNA reads as TGCAGCGTTGTTGACAGGGGAACTGAAGCTTTCTTT.

The chain couples TRBV11-2 to TRBJ1-4; no clear D gene. The CDR3 is 16 amino acids. The V gene lost 2 bases and the J gene lost 0 bases, with 10 bases spanning the gap. CDR1 and CDR2 from the germline V gene are SGHAT and FQNNGV. The CDR3, as DNA: TGTGCCAGCAGCTTATCGACGTCTACAACTAATGAAAAACTGTTTTTT. It yields the protein CASSLSTSTTNEKLFF.

The chain combines TRBV19 with TRBJ1-2, with 8 bases that match TRBD1. Germline CDR1 is LNHDA and CDR2 is SQIVND (reference sequence). There are 13 residues in the CDR3. J lost 6 bases, V lost 7 bases, and 7 bases had no gene match. This chain's CDR3 is CASTRGPENGYTF. As DNA, the CDR3 is TGTGCCAGTACCAGGGGGCCAGAAAATGGCTACACCTTC.

The V call is TRBV5-4, the J call TRBJ2-2; D is undetermined. The CDR3 is 14 residues long. Germline V gene sequence: CDR1 SGHNT, CDR2 YYREEE (reference sequence). V lost 0 bases and J lost 0, with 3 bases in between. CDR3 loop: CASSLEPNTGELFF. Here the CDR3 DNA reads TGTGCCAGCAGCTTGGAACCGAACACCGGGGAGCTGTTTTTT.

The chain uses TRBV5-1 and TRBJ1-1; D remains unclear. V was cut by 2 bases and J by 2 bases, with 10 bases left in between. This CDR3 region has 14 residues. The germline V gene encodes CDR1 SGHRS and CDR2 YFSETQ. The CDR3: CASSFDSTNTEAFF. DNA for the CDR3: TGCGCCAGCAGCTTTGATTCCACCAACACTGAAGCTTTCTTT. The full variable domain, with the rest looked up from reference TRBV5-1 and TRBJ1-1, is KAGVTQTPRYLIKTRGQQVTLSCSPISGHRSVSWYQQTPGQGLQFLFEYFSETQRNKGNFPGRFSGRQFSNSRSEMNVSTLELGDSALYLCASSFDSTNTEAFFGQGTRLTVV.

On this clone: At the DNA level, this CDR3 is encoded by other sequences in the same sample as well. V gene TRBV4-3 combines with J gene TRBJ1-2; unclear D gene. This CDR3 has 16 residues. V was clipped by 1 base and J by 7 bases, with 19 bases between them. The V gene's germline CDR1 is LGHNA and CDR2 YSLEER. CDR3 nucleotides: TGCGCCAGCAGCCAAGTAGGTGACGGGAGATCCGGTGGCTACACCTTC. As protein: CASSQVGDGRSGGYTF.

This rearrangement joins TRBV13 to TRBJ2-7; 8 positions agree with TRBD2. Germline lookup yields CDR1 PRHDT and CDR2 FYEKMQ (reference sequence). The CDR3 has 17 amino acids. The ends lost 5 bases at V and 4 bases at J; junction bases unmatched: 16. The CDR3 sequence: CASSPAGRGVRGYEQYF. In DNA, the CDR3 is TGTGCCAGCAGCCCTGCCGGGAGGGGGGTCCGTGGGTACGAGCAGTACTTC.

The chain employs TRBV4-1 and TRBJ2-7; a possible D gene is TRBD1 (5 bases). Germline assignment: CDR1 MGHRA and CDR2 YSYEKL. The CDR3 runs to 19 residues. The V gene lost 0 bases and the J gene lost 5 bases, with 26 bases spanning the gap. In DNA, the CDR3 is TGCGCCAGCAGCCAAGAACTGCAAGCTTGGCAGGGTGCTTCGGACGAGCAGTACTTC. Translated, it gives CASSQELQAWQGASDEQYF.

V gene TRBV7-3 combines with J gene TRBJ2-1, with 10 bases identical to TRBD2. There are 19 residues in the CDR3. V lost 5 bases, J lost 0 bases, and 13 bases stayed unmatched. Germline V gene data show CDR1 as SGHTA and CDR2 as FQGTGA. The CDR3 protein is CASSPTGTSEKNSYNEQFF. As DNA, the CDR3 is TGTGCCAGCAGCCCGACTGGGACTAGCGAGAAGAACTCCTACAATGAGCAGTTCTTC.

The V gene is TRBV7-2, the J gene TRBJ2-3, with 10 bases fitting TRBD2. This CDR3 is built from 16 residues. Germline CDR1 and CDR2: SGHTA and FQGNSA. Trimming removed 1 base from V and 5 bases from J; junction bases left unmatched: 6. The CDR3 DNA reads TGTGCCAGCAGCTTAGATCAACTAGCGGGGAAAGATACGCAGTATTTT. Its translation: CASSLDQLAGKDTQYF. Full variable domain (outside the CDR3, taken from reference TRBV7-2 and TRBJ2-3): GAGVSQSPSNKVTEKGKDVELRCDPISGHTALYWYRQSLGQGLEFLIYFQGNSAPDKSGLPSDRFSAERTGGSVSTLTIQRTQQEDSAVYLCASSLDQLAGKDTQYFGPGTRLTVL.

The V gene is TRBV5-6, the J gene TRBJ2-7; D remains ambiguous. Germline V CDR1 and CDR2: SGHDT, YYEEEE. Trimming removed 2 bases at V and 6 bases at J, with 12 bases between. This CDR3 spans 13 amino acids. The CDR3: CASSFGGPGEQYF. DNA for the CDR3: TGTGCCAGCAGCTTTGGTGGACCGGGCGAGCAGTACTTC.

The chain links TRBV28 to TRBJ2-1; D is undetermined. The germline V and J ends were trimmed by 7 bases and 0 bases, with 13 bases remaining between them. Germline loops: CDR1 MDHEN, CDR2 SYDVKM. This CDR3 spans 15 amino acids. CDR3 amino acids: CASTPGRSSYNEQFF. CDR3 in DNA: TGTGCCAGCACCCCCGGGCGGAGCTCCTACAATGAGCAGTTCTTC.

DNA for the CDR3: TGTGCCAGTAGTATCGTGACCACCTTTCCCGGGGAGCTGTTTTTT. Residues: CASSIVTTFPGELFF. The chain employs TRBV19 and TRBJ2-2; D gene unclear. Germline assignment: CDR1 LNHDA and CDR2 SQIVND (reference sequence). The V gene lost 3 bases and the J gene lost 6 bases, with 14 bases spanning the gap. The CDR3 is 15 residues long.

This clone was counted only a few times. The chain uses TRBV27 and TRBJ2-2, with 12 positions matching TRBD2. Unmatched junction bases numbered 3, after V lost 5 bases and J lost 5 bases. CDR3 length: 15 amino acids. In germline, CDR1 is MNHEY, CDR2 SMNVEV (reference sequence). The CDR3 reads CASSSGTSGTGELFF. DNA for the CDR3: TGTGCCAGCAGTAGCGGGACTAGCGGGACCGGGGAGCTGTTTTTT.